One sample yielded the 22 T cell receptor beta chains listed below, sequenced in a study of tumor-infiltrating lymphocytes in primary liver carcinoma. Out of unsorted whole blood came the blood RNA, and germline DNA was extracted as well. The investigators made TCR beta cDNA from around 540 ng total RNA, using a constant-region primer. Researchers made the TCR beta libraries by running three nested multiplex PCR rounds with slightly modified ARM-PCR. Investigators reported that the first two PCR rounds, at 9 to 11 cycles each, used TRBV1-TRBV30 forward primers with a C-beta reverse primer. MiXCR, run by TCRdb on the multiplex PCR reads, gives a single entry per CDR3 protein. The sample includes approximately 210,000 distinct CDR3 sequences, about 61% of them seen just once. Source material: peripheral blood. These receptors came from a woman aged 60 to 75 with primary liver carcinoma and hepatitis B virus infection.

This chain uses TRBV11-1 with TRBJ1-5; a weak D match, TRBD2 (5 bases). The tail of the sequence fits TRBJ2-3 better, so the J call may be wrong. Germline V gene data show CDR1 as SGHAT and CDR2 as FQDESV (reference sequence). The CDR3 is made up of 14 amino acids. The CDR3 nucleotides read TGTGCCAGTTGCTTAGAAGGGAGCAATCAGCCCCAGTATTTT. The encoded protein is CASCLEGSNQPQYF.

On this clonotype: At one end the junction does not follow the germline gene, possibly because of a read error. The CDR3 nucleotides read TGTGTCAGCAGCCTAAATCATCTGGGGACAACTAATGAAAAACTGTTTTTT. This translates into CVSSLNHLGTTNEKLFF. This rearrangement joins TRBV11-2 to TRBJ1-4; D remains unclear. The CDR3 runs 17 residues. Germline V gives CDR1 SGHAT, CDR2 FQNNGV.

As concerns this clonotype: A much bigger clone sits one base away, suggesting this may be a read error. This CDR3 is missing its conserved last phenylalanine or tryptophan, likely due to a read error. This chain uses TRBV7-8 with TRBJ1-5; D perhaps matches TRBD1 (6 bases). In germline, CDR1 is SGHVS, CDR2 FQNEAQ. V lost 1 base and J lost 0, with 13 bases in between. The CDR3 length is 17 residues. The CDR3 protein is CASSLEGGAYSNQPQHS. Written as DNA, the CDR3 is TGTGCCAGCAGCTTAGAGGGGGGAGCCTATAGCAATCAGCCCCAGCATTCT.

A note on this clonotype: One end of the junction does not line up with germline, which may come from a read error. The chain carries TRBV11-3 and TRBJ2-7; 8 bases agree with TRBD2. Per germline, CDR1 SGHNT and CDR2 YENEEA. The CDR3 consists of 14 residues. CDR3 sequence (DNA): TGTGCCAGCGGCTTAAATAGCGGGATTTACGAGCAGTACTTC. Protein: CASGLNSGIYEQYF.

On this clonotype: A junction boundary mismatches the germline segment, possibly from a read error. This chain links TRBV11-2 with TRBJ1-2; 10 bases map to TRBD1. The CDR3 runs to 16 residues. From germline, CDR1 is SGHAT and CDR2 FQNNGV. The CDR3, as DNA: TGTGTCAGCGGCCCTCGACAGGGGGCTGGTGACTATGGCTACACCTTC. Translation gives CVSGPRQGAGDYGYTF.

A remark on this clonotype: The junction departs from germline at one end; a sequencing error may be responsible. The J gene is TRBJ2-3, the V gene TRBV5-1; D is possibly TRBD1 or TRBD2 (5 bases each). CDR1 and CDR2 from the germline V gene are SGHRS and YFSETQ. The CDR3 is 15 residues long. The CDR3 reads CAISPGTTPTDTQYF. In DNA, the CDR3 is TGCGCCATCAGCCCCGGGACCACCCCCACAGATACGCAGTATTTT.

This clonotype is a singleton in its sample. This may come from a read error, since a much larger clone is one base off. The chain carries TRBV29-1 and TRBJ2-2; 8 nucleotides line up with TRBD1. Germline V gene sequence: CDR1 SQVTM, CDR2 ANQGSEA. The CDR3 runs 14 residues. This CDR3 reads CSVRQGMNTGKLFF. The CDR3 DNA follows: TGCAGCGTCCGACAGGGGATGAACACCGGGAAGCTGTTTTTT.

As for this clonotype: Given a much more abundant clone one base away, this may be a read error. The gene calls are TRBV10-3 and TRBJ1-5; 12 nucleotides align to TRBD1. The germline V gene encodes CDR1 ENHRY and CDR2 SYGVKD. The CDR3 extends over 14 amino acids. The CDR3 DNA follows: TGTGCCATCAGGGGGACAGGGGGCAATCAGCCCCAGAATTTT. It encodes CAIRGTGGNQPQNF.

This clonotype was counted between two and nine times. This may arise from a read error, as a much more abundant clone is one base away. The chain couples TRBV29-1 to TRBJ2-7; TRBD2 matches at 9 bases. CDR3 size: 14 residues. The germline V gene encodes CDR1 SQVTM and CDR2 ANQGSEA. CDR3 sequence reads: CSVEGGRGGYGQYF. The CDR3 coding sequence is TGCAGCGTTGAAGGTGGGCGGGGGGGCTACGGGCAGTACTTC.

In the case of this clonotype: The conserved phenylalanine or tryptophan is not found at the CDR3 terminus, so this likely reflects a read error. V and J are TRBV11-3 and TRBJ1-2, with D perhaps matching TRBD1 (5 bases). This CDR3 is 13 amino acids long. V was cut by 9 bases and J by 6 bases, with 17 bases left in between. Germline values: CDR1 SGHNT, CDR2 YENEEA. CDR3: CASSVQGSDGYTS. Written as DNA, the CDR3 is TGTGCCAGTAGTGTCCAGGGAAGCGATGGCTACACCTCC.

This clonotype has only a few counts. The chain couples TRBV5-1 to TRBJ1-1, with 8 bases identical to TRBD1. The junction had 8 bases not matched to a gene; V was cut back by 5 bases and J by 5 bases. This CDR3 region has 14 residues. Germline V CDR1 and CDR2: SGHRS, YFSETQ. CDR3 bases: TGCGCCAGCAGAGAAGGGACAGGAGGAACTGAAGCTTTCTTT. It translates to CASREGTGGTEAFF.

This clonotype was seen a handful of times. This chain uses TRBV5-1 with TRBJ2-7; TRBD2 matches 10 bases. The ends lost 2 bases at V and 0 bases at J; junction bases unmatched: 2. This CDR3 contains 15 residues. The germline CDR1 and CDR2 sequences are SGHRS and YFSETQ. CDR3 amino acids: CASSLGTSVSYEQYF. The CDR3 coding sequence is TGCGCCAGCAGCTTAGGGACTAGCGTCTCCTACGAGCAGTACTTC.

This clonotype has only one observation. A junction boundary mismatches the germline segment, possibly from a read error. The chain recombines TRBV11-2 with TRBJ2-1; no clear D. Per germline, CDR1 SGHAT and CDR2 FQNNGV. This CDR3 comprises 14 residues. The CDR3 coding sequence is TGTGCCAGCGGCTTCATTGAGGCCCCCAATGAGCAGTTCTTC. Translated: CASGFIEAPNEQFF. Using reference TRBV11-2 and TRBJ2-1 for the parts outside the CDR3, the full variable domain is EAGVAQSPRYKIIEKRQSVAFWCNPISGHATLYWYQQILGQGPKLLIQFQNNGVVDDSQLPKDRFSAERLKGVDSTLKIQPAKLEDSAVYLCASGFIEAPNEQFFGPGTRLTVL.

This clonotype is medium-sized within its sample. This chain joins TRBV11-2 and TRBJ1-1; a possible D gene is TRBD1 (5 bases). Germline-derived CDR1 and CDR2 are SGHAT and FQNNGV. The CDR3 sequence is 14 residues long. The V and J ends lost 7 bases and 1 base respectively, with 13 bases between them. The CDR3 region has the DNA TGTGCCAGCACTCGTGGGGGGGAGAACACTGAAGCTTTCTTT. This sequence encodes CASTRGGENTEAFF.

This clonotype is termed medium-sized (0.01 to 0.1%). The chain couples TRBV11-2 to TRBJ1-1; D is unclear. The ends were cut back, 3 bases at V and 5 bases at J, with 10 bases in the middle. The CDR3 runs 13 residues. Germline lookup yields CDR1 SGHAT and CDR2 FQNNGV. The CDR3 protein is CASSFHGGTEAFF. In DNA, the CDR3 is TGTGCCAGCAGCTTTCATGGTGGGACTGAAGCTTTCTTT.

The chain has TRBV5-8 and TRBJ1-5, with a weak D call TRBD1 (6 bases). The V gene lost 1 base and the J gene lost 8 bases, with 19 bases spanning the gap. Germline CDR1 and CDR2: SGHTS and YDEGEE. The CDR3 sequence is 16 residues long. CDR3: CASSLKQGGPVKPQHF. The DNA of the CDR3 is TGTGCCAGCAGCTTGAAACAGGGCGGCCCCGTGAAGCCCCAGCATTTT. The full variable domain, in which reference TRBV5-8 and TRBJ1-5 provide the parts outside the CDR3, is EAGVTQSPTHLIKTRGQQATLRCSPISGHTSVYWYQQALGLGLQFLLWYDEGEERNRGNFPPRFSGRQFPNYSSELNVNALELEDSALYLCASSLKQGGPVKPQHFGDGTRLSIL.

The chain combines TRBV28 with TRBJ2-5; D could derive from TRBD1 or TRBD2 (6 bases each). Trimming removed 7 bases at V and 4 bases at J, with 28 bases between. From germline, CDR1 is MDHEN and CDR2 SYDVKM. This CDR3 has 18 amino acids. CDR3 nucleotides: TGTGCCAGCAACGACCCTAGGGGGGCCGGGGCTTTTAGAGAGACCCAGTACTTC. The encoded protein is CASNDPRGAGAFRETQYF.

Note on this clonotype: An end of the junction differs from the germline gene, which may be a read error. The chain couples TRBV11-1 to TRBJ1-1; D possibly corresponds to TRBD1 (5 bases). Germline CDR1 is SGHAT and CDR2 is FQDESV (reference sequence). This CDR3 spans 14 amino acids. The CDR3 region is CARSSPRVNTEAFF. CDR3 sequence (DNA): TGTGCCAGAAGCTCCCCCAGGGTGAACACTGAAGCTTTCTTT.

The V call is TRBV12-3 or TRBV12-4, the J call TRBJ2-7; 10 bases agree with TRBD1. CDR3 size: 15 residues. Unmatched junction bases numbered 14, after V lost 6 bases and J lost 9 bases. CDR3 region: CASSFMGQGMAGQYF. The CDR3 bases are TGTGCCAGCAGCTTCATGGGACAGGGGATGGCCGGGCAGTACTTC.

The chain combines TRBV28 with TRBJ1-5, with D maybe TRBD1 (6 bases). Trimming removed 5 bases from V and 9 bases from J, with 17 bases in between. Germline-derived CDR1 and CDR2 are MDHEN and SYDVKM. CDR3 size: 14 residues. CDR3 in DNA: TGTGCCAGCAGTGAGGACAGTGCCTTGTTGCCCCAGCATTTT. It is translated as CASSEDSALLPQHF.

Concerning this clonotype: At one end the junction does not follow the germline gene, possibly because of a read error. The rearrangement uses TRBV11-2 and TRBJ2-1, with 8 bases matching TRBD1. Germline V gene sequence: CDR1 SGHAT, CDR2 FQNNGV. CDR3 size: 13 residues. The CDR3: CASSLDRVGTGVF. CDR3 sequence (DNA): TGCGCCAGCAGCTTAGATCGGGTTGGGACAGGTGTCTTC.

With respect to this clonotype: This may come from a read error, since a much larger clone is one base off. This chain uses TRBV6-5 with TRBJ2-5; possible D gene TRBD2, 6 bases. The CDR3 runs to 14 residues. The germline V gene encodes CDR1 MNHEY and CDR2 SVGAGI. Trimming removed 7 bases at V and 0 bases at J, with 12 bases between. CDR3 nucleotide sequence: TGTGCCAGCAAGGAGTGGAGGGACCAAGAGACCCAGTACTTC. Its translation: CASKEWRDQETQYF.